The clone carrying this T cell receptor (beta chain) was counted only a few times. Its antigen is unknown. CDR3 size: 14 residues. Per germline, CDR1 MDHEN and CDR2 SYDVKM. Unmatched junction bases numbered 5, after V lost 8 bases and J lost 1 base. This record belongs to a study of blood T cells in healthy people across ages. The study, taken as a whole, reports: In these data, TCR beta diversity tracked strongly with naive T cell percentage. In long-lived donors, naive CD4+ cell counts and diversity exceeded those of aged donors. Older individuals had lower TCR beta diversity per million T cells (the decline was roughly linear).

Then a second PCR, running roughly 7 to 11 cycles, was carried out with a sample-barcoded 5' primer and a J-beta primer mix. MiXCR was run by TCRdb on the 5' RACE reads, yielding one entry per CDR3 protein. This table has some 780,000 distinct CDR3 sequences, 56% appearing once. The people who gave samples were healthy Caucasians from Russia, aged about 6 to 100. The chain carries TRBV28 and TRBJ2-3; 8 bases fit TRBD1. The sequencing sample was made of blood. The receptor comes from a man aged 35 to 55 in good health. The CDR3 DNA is TGTGCCAGCCAACTGGGACAGGGCACAGATACGCAGTATTTT. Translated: CASQLGQGTDTQYF.